This T cell receptor (beta chain) derives from a study of blood T cells in healthy people across ages. Points from the study as a whole: Since the PBMCs were unsorted, naive and antigen-experienced cells could not be conclusively compared. Significant beta diversity loss was already apparent by age roughly 38, declining roughly linearly.

With a J-beta primer mix and a sample-barcoded 5' primer, a second PCR ran about 7 to 12 cycles. Using its own MiXCR run on the 5' RACE reads, TCRdb lists one record per CDR3 protein. The sample yields about 1.4 million distinct CDR3 sequences, roughly 64% seen once. This CDR3 comprises 15 residues. The germline V and J ends were trimmed by 3 bases and 1 base, with 13 bases remaining between them. The germline V gene has CDR1 LGHDT and CDR2 YNNKEL (reference sequence). Drawing of peripheral blood yielded 7.5 to 10 milliliters from each donor. Concerning this clonotype: The target antigen is unknown.

Source material: blood. The chain combines TRBV3-1 with TRBJ2-7, with a tentative D call TRBD2 (6 bases). This receptor was obtained from a man aged 18 to 29 in good health. The CDR3 DNA sequence: TGTGCCAGCAGCCATGGGAATCGGGGGTCCTACGAGCAGTACTTC. Its translation is CASSHGNRGSYEQYF.